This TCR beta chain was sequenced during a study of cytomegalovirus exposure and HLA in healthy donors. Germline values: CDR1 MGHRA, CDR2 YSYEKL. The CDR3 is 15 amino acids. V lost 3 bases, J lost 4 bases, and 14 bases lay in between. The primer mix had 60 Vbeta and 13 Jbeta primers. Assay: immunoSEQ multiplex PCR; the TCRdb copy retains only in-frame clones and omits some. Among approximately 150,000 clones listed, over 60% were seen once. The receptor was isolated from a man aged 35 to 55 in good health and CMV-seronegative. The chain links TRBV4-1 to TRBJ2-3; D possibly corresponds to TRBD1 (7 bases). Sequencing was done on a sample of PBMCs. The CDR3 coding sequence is TGCGCCAGCAGCCATGAAGACAGGGACTCAGATACGCAGTATTTT. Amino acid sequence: CASSHEDRDSDTQYF.